This TCR beta chain was sequenced during a study of control samples from healthy donors and cancer patients. The CDR3 has 14 amino acids. Germline V gene lookup returns CDR1 SGHVS and CDR2 FQNEAQ. The germline V and J ends were trimmed by 5 bases and 6 bases, with 14 bases remaining between them. Libraries were prepared by immunoSEQ multiplex PCR; TCRdb keeps only in-frame clonotypes and omits some of them. The data show roughly 52,000 clones, with 95% to 97% seen just once and around 2% held by the top ten. The rearrangement links TRBV7-8 to TRBJ1-5; possible D gene TRBD1, 6 bases. The receptor comes from a woman aged 25 to 39 in good health. Sequencing used blood. For the CDR3, the DNA is TGTGCCAGCAGCCCAAGAGGGGGGCTTCAGCCCCAGCATTTT. Protein sequence: CASSPRGGLQPQHF.